The 26 T cell receptor beta chains reported below all come from one sample, sequenced in a study of CD4+ T cells in melanoma. Measured with immunoSEQ multiplex PCR; TCRdb has only the in-frame clones, and not every one. The sample gives over 130,000 clones, 80% to 95% of which show up once; approximately 1.4% is in the top ten. These receptors originate from a human donor with melanoma.

The V call is TRBV7-2, the J call TRBJ1-4, with D perhaps matching TRBD1 (5 bases). The germline V gene encodes CDR1 SGHTA and CDR2 FQGNSA. Trimming cost V 0 bases and J 5 bases, with 10 bases left between them. The CDR3 length is 15 residues. The DNA for the CDR3 is TGTGCCAGCAGCTTAGCGGGGGTTCGAAATGAAAAACTGTTTTTT. The encoded protein is CASSLAGVRNEKLFF. Looking up the rest from reference TRBV7-2 and TRBJ1-4 gives the full variable domain: GAGVSQSPSNKVTEKGKDVELRCDPISGHTALYWYRQSLGQGLEFLIYFQGNSAPDKSGLPSDRFSAERTGGSVSTLTIQRTQQEDSAVYLCASSLAGVRNEKLFFGSGTQLSVL.

This chain links TRBV18 with TRBJ1-3, with D uncertain. This CDR3 is built from 15 residues. V was trimmed by 2 bases and J by 1 base, leaving 9 bases between them. Germline loops: CDR1 KGHSH, CDR2 LQKENI. Here the CDR3 DNA reads TGTGCCAGCTCACCAGTGGCAGTTTCTGGAAACACCATATATTTT. Protein sequence: CASSPVAVSGNTIYF.

CDR3 bases: TGCAGCGTTGAAGATCCCACCGGGACTAGCGGTAGCACAGATACGCAGTATTTT. This translates into CSVEDPTGTSGSTDTQYF. V is TRBV29-1 and J is TRBJ2-3, with 11 bases lining up with TRBD2. Trimming removed 0 bases from V and 0 bases from J; junction bases left unmatched: 8. Germline V CDR1 and CDR2: SQVTM, ANQGSEA. The CDR3 is made up of 18 amino acids.

This clone was seen once. The V gene is TRBV15, the J gene TRBJ1-6, with TRBD1 matching over 10 bases. Unmatched junction bases numbered 13, after V lost 3 bases and J lost 8 bases. The length of the CDR3 is 18 residues. Germline values: CDR1 LNHNV, CDR2 YYDKDF (reference sequence). The CDR3: CATSSTFSGDRGDSPLHF. The CDR3 DNA reads TGTGCCACCAGCAGTACCTTCAGTGGGGACAGGGGTGATTCACCCCTCCACTTT.

The rearrangement uses TRBV9 and TRBJ2-5, with D hard to call. The J call may be faulty, since TRBJ2-7 better matches the DNA end. The germline gives CDR1 SGDLS, CDR2 YYNGEE. The CDR3 consists of 13 residues. DNA of the CDR3: TGTGCCAGCAGCGTAGCAATATCGTCCGAGCAGTACTTC. Translation: CASSVAISSEQYF.

The chain links TRBV6-5 to TRBJ1-1; 7 positions agree with TRBD1. The length of the CDR3 is 14 residues. Per the germline V gene, CDR1 is MNHEY and CDR2 is SVGAGI. V was pared by 2 bases and J by 6 bases, with 6 bases of the junction left unmatched. CDR3 DNA: TGTGCCAGCAGTTACGGGACAGTGAGCCCTGAAGCTTTCTTT. Its protein product is CASSYGTVSPEAFF.

The chain combines TRBV4-2 with TRBJ2-5, with 11 nucleotides matching TRBD2. CDR1 LGHNA and CDR2 YNFKEQ come from the germline V gene. CDR3 length: 15 amino acids. The trim removed 0 bases at V and 3 bases at J, leaving 0 bases unmatched. The CDR3 protein is CASSQETSGEETQYF. The CDR3 bases are TGTGCCAGCAGCCAAGAGACTAGCGGGGAAGAGACCCAGTACTTC.

The gene calls are TRBV10-2 and TRBJ2-1, with D perhaps matching TRBD2 (5 bases). The CDR3 spans 13 residues. CDR1 is WSHSY, CDR2 SAAADI, per germline. Trimming shortened V by 5 bases and J by 3 bases, and 8 bases separated the two germline ends. The chain's CDR3 is CASSRTDYNEQFF. Written as DNA, the CDR3 is TGCGCCAGCAGTCGGACTGACTACAATGAGCAGTTCTTC.

This clone was counted once. This chain links TRBV9 with TRBJ1-4; 8 bases map to TRBD1. Germline CDR1 and CDR2: SGDLS and YYNGEE. CDR3 length equals 14 residues. Losses at the gene ends were 4 bases for V and 5 bases for J; bases not matched to a gene: 4. The CDR3 loop is CASSYRGGNEKLFF. The CDR3 DNA sequence: TGTGCCAGCAGCTACAGGGGGGGGAATGAAAAACTGTTTTTT.

The rearrangement joins TRBV2 to TRBJ2-1; 10 bases are a match to TRBD2. Losses at the gene ends were 5 bases for V and 16 bases for J; bases not matched to a gene: 11. Germline CDR1 and CDR2: SNHLY and FYNNEI. This CDR3 contains 13 residues. The CDR3 reads CASSLRPGTSEFF. CDR3 nucleotides: TGTGCCAGCAGTCTGAGACCCGGGACTAGCGAATTCTTC. The variable domain in full, completed from reference TRBV2 and TRBJ2-1, reads EPEVTQTPSHQVTQMGQEVILRCVPISNHLYFYWYRQILGQKVEFLVSFYNNEISEKSEIFDDQFSVERPDGSNFTLKIRSTKLEDSAMYFCASSLRPGTSEFFGPGTRLTVL.

The genes are TRBV4-1 and TRBJ1-6, with 7 bases fitting TRBD1. There are 16 residues in the CDR3. Germline V lookup: CDR1 MGHRA, CDR2 YSYEKL. V was pared by 0 bases and J by 6 bases, with 5 bases of the junction left unmatched. CDR3 sequence reads: CASSQDLGQINSPLHF. In nucleotides, the CDR3 is TGCGCCAGCAGCCAAGATCTGGGACAGATTAATTCACCCCTCCACTTT.

This clone was observed a few times. This chain uses TRBV20-1 with TRBJ1-1; D is uncertain. This CDR3 comprises 9 residues. The germline gives CDR1 DFQATT, CDR2 SNEGSKA (reference sequence). In DNA form, the CDR3 reads TGCAGCTCTGAGAGGGAAGCTTTCTTT. Translation: CSSEREAFF.

The chain couples TRBV6-1 to TRBJ2-7, with 11 positions matching TRBD2. The germline V gene encodes CDR1 MNHNS and CDR2 SASEGT. The V and J ends lost 6 bases and 2 bases, in that order; junction bases with no gene match: 3. This CDR3 spans 14 amino acids. CDR3 in amino acids: CASRGLAGAYEQYF. The CDR3 DNA sequence: TGTGCCAGCAGAGGACTAGCGGGCGCCTACGAGCAGTACTTC.

DNA of the CDR3: TGTGCCTGGAGCCTGGGGGGGGCGGGGACAGATACGCAGTATTTT. It encodes CAWSLGGAGTDTQYF. V and J are TRBV30 and TRBJ2-3; D possibly corresponds to TRBD2 (7 bases). CDR3 length: 15 residues. CDR1 is GTSNPN and CDR2 is SVGIG in the germline V gene (reference sequence). Trimming cost V 3 bases and J 3 bases, with 16 bases left between them.

The V and J genes are TRBV5-5 and TRBJ2-7, with D tentatively TRBD2 (6 bases). With 4 bases removed from V and 4 bases from J, the gap between germline ends came to 15 bases. Germline loops: CDR1 SGHKS, CDR2 YYEKEE (reference sequence). This CDR3 comprises 14 residues. The CDR3 region is CASSPPGERYEQYF. CDR3 nucleotides: TGTGCCAGCAGCCCGCCGGGGGAGAGGTACGAGCAGTACTTC.

The chain joins TRBV6-6 to TRBJ1-4; D unresolved. CDR3 length equals 16 residues. Germline assignment: CDR1 MNHNY and CDR2 SVGAGI (reference sequence). Deletions cut 0 bases from V and 3 bases from J, with 11 bases between. The CDR3 nucleotides read TGTGCCAGCAGTTACTCGACTTACAGTTCTAATGAAAAACTGTTTTTT. This encodes CASSYSTYSSNEKLFF.

The rearrangement uses TRBV5-1 and TRBJ1-1, with a weak D call TRBD1 (5 bases). The CDR3 has 16 residues. Germline CDR1 SGHRS, CDR2 YFSETQ. V was trimmed by 0 bases and J by 6 bases, leaving 18 bases between them. The CDR3 DNA follows: TGCGCCAGCAGCTTGGCGGTCAGGGTAGGGCCGGCTGAAGCTTTCTTT. Translation: CASSLAVRVGPAEAFF.

V usage is TRBV11-2 and J usage is TRBJ1-1, with D unclear. Germline V CDR1 and CDR2: SGHAT, FQNNGV. The CDR3 contains 13 residues. Trimming stripped 5 bases from V and 4 bases from J, with 11 bases between. The CDR3 DNA reads TGTGCCAGCAGCCTTCCGGGTCGCACTGAAGCTTTCTTT. Protein sequence: CASSLPGRTEAFF.

V usage is TRBV19 and J usage is TRBJ1-1; TRBD1 is a possible D gene (6 bases). The CDR3 sequence is 13 residues long. CDR1 and CDR2 from the germline V gene are LNHDA and SQIVND (reference sequence). V was clipped by 8 bases and J by 3 bases, with 13 bases between them. The CDR3 spells CASGWDKYTEAFF. CDR3 nucleotide sequence: TGTGCCAGTGGCTGGGACAAGTACACTGAAGCTTTCTTT.

The chain couples TRBV14 to TRBJ1-3; D uncertain. With 8 bases removed from V and 4 bases from J, the gap between germline ends came to 12 bases. This CDR3 has 13 residues. Germline V lookup: CDR1 SGHDN, CDR2 FVKESK. The DNA of the CDR3 is TGTGCCAGCCACCCAGCTGCGGGAAACACCATATATTTT. This translates into CASHPAAGNTIYF.

The J gene is TRBJ2-1, the V gene TRBV11-2; D gene ambiguous. Germline CDR1 is SGHAT and CDR2 is FQNNGV. V lost 5 bases, J lost 4 bases, and 3 bases lay in between. CDR3 size: 11 residues. CDR3 sequence: CASSAYNEQFF. CDR3 nucleotide sequence: TGTGCCAGCAGCGCGTACAATGAGCAGTTCTTC.

The chain joins TRBV7-9 to TRBJ2-5, with TRBD2 as a possible D gene (5 bases). The germline V gene encodes CDR1 SEHNR and CDR2 FQNEAQ (reference sequence). V was trimmed by 5 bases and J by 2 bases, leaving 9 bases between them. This CDR3 has 13 amino acids. The CDR3 DNA follows: TGTGCCAGCAGCCTCCGGGGTCAAGAGACCCAGTACTTC. It encodes CASSLRGQETQYF.

This chain links TRBV6-1 with TRBJ1-5; a possible D gene is TRBD1 (6 bases). Trimming took 4 bases from V and 0 from J, leaving 10 bases between them. The CDR3 extends over 15 amino acids. CDR1 is MNHNS and CDR2 is SASEGT in the germline V gene. CDR3: CASSAGDYSNQPQHF. The CDR3 nucleotides are TGTGCCAGCAGTGCAGGGGATTATAGCAATCAGCCCCAGCATTTT.

This chain joins TRBV5-1 and TRBJ2-2, with TRBD2 identical over 14 bases. This CDR3 is 20 amino acids long. V lost 2 bases and J lost 6; bases outside the gene matches: 15. CDR1 and CDR2 from the germline V gene are SGHRS and YFSETQ. CDR3 nucleotide sequence: TGCGCCAGCAGCTTCCTAGGAGGGACTAGCGGGGGAGCCGCGCCCGGGGAGCTGTTTTTT. Encoded protein: CASSFLGGTSGGAAPGELFF.

The table lists this clone with a count of one. As DNA, the CDR3 is TGTGCCAGCAGTTTCCGGCCAGGGTCCAACGAGCAGTACTTC. Its translation is CASSFRPGSNEQYF. J is TRBJ2-7 and V is TRBV27; D is possibly TRBD1 (5 bases). Trimming stripped 3 bases from V and 5 bases from J, with 14 bases between. Germline V gives CDR1 MNHEY, CDR2 SMNVEV (reference sequence). This CDR3 contains 14 residues.

This chain uses TRBV5-1 with TRBJ2-1; TRBD1 aligns across 7 bases. Germline lookup yields CDR1 SGHRS and CDR2 YFSETQ. The length of the CDR3 is 17 residues. Trimming took 0 bases from V and 1 from J; bases not matched to a gene: 7. CDR3 sequence reads: CASSLAEGAVSYNEQFF. CDR3 nucleotides: TGCGCCAGCAGCTTGGCCGAGGGGGCCGTATCCTACAATGAGCAGTTCTTC.